Below are 32 T cell receptor beta chains sequenced from a single sample in a study of molecular identifiers for immune sequencing clone quantification. Using its own MiXCR run on the PCR reads, TCRdb lists one record per CDR3 protein. There are over 60,000 distinct CDR3 sequences in the sample; 19% occur only once, and 1.4% lies in the top ten. Sequenced material: naive CD8+ T cells from blood, with Jurkat cell RNA spiked in. Sample subset: FACS-sorted CD8+CD4-CCR7+CD45RA+ naive T cells. The origin of the receptors is a human donor in good health. Some libraries in this study had Jurkat cell RNA spiked in.

The chain carries TRBV7-8 and TRBJ1-5; 8 bases line up with TRBD1. Germline trimming cut 0 bases from V and 1 base from J; bases unmatched to any gene: 20. CDR1 SGHVS and CDR2 FQNEAQ come from the germline V gene. The CDR3 is made up of 22 amino acids. This CDR3 reads CASSLALWSETGAPVSNQPQHF. CDR3 nucleotides: TGTGCCAGCAGCTTAGCGCTCTGGTCGGAGACAGGGGCCCCCGTCAGCAATCAGCCCCAGCATTTT.

This clonotype was observed at least ten times. The genes are TRBV30 and TRBJ2-7, with D possibly matching TRBD2 (5 bases). V lost 4 bases to trimming and J lost 2 bases, with 12 bases between them. Germline V lookup: CDR1 GTSNPN, CDR2 SVGIG (reference sequence). This CDR3 comprises 13 residues. CDR3 amino acids: CAWNLATTYEQYF. In DNA form, the CDR3 reads TGTGCCTGGAACCTAGCAACCACCTACGAGCAGTACTTC.

This clonotype was observed many times. CDR3 nucleotides: TGTGCCAGCAGTCTTCGAAAACTAGCGGGCACAGATACGCAGTATTTT. It is translated as CASSLRKLAGTDTQYF. The genes are TRBV27 and TRBJ2-3; 8 nucleotides match TRBD2. The CDR3 totals 16 residues. The germline V gene encodes CDR1 MNHEY and CDR2 SMNVEV (reference sequence). J gave up 1 base and V 5 bases, and 8 bases lay outside the gene matches.

This clonotype was detected ten times or more. The genes are TRBV28 and TRBJ2-5, with D possibly TRBD1 on 6 matching bases. Trimming pared 3 bases from V and 2 bases from J, leaving 22 bases between. The CDR3 runs to 18 residues. Germline V gene data show CDR1 as MDHEN and CDR2 as SYDVKM. The CDR3 DNA follows: TGTGCCAGCAGTTTTTGGGACACTCAGGGGACCTTTCAAGAGACCCAGTACTTC. Its protein is CASSFWDTQGTFQETQYF.

V is TRBV4-1 and J is TRBJ2-1; 9 bases line up with TRBD1. In germline, CDR1 is MGHRA, CDR2 YSYEKL. V lost 2 bases and J lost 4; bases outside the gene matches: 6. This CDR3 has 16 residues. The CDR3 nucleotides are TGCGCCAGCAGCCAACGGACAGGGGACCCTTACAATGAGCAGTTCTTC. Translation gives CASSQRTGDPYNEQFF.

This clonotype has only a few counts. The chain combines TRBV30 with TRBJ1-1; the D gene is possibly TRBD1 (5 bases). The V end was cut by 1 base, the J end by 4 bases, with 19 bases between. The CDR3 runs to 16 residues. Germline V CDR1 and CDR2: GTSNPN, SVGIG (reference sequence). For the CDR3, the DNA is TGTGCCTGGAGTGCCCTTTGGGGGGGACTTAGCACTGAAGCTTTCTTT. It translates to CAWSALWGGLSTEAFF.

The V call is TRBV20-1, the J call TRBJ2-3, with no clear D. Germline V gene sequence: CDR1 DFQATT, CDR2 SNEGSKA (reference sequence). CDR3 length equals 15 residues. V was clipped by 6 bases and J by 0 bases, with 16 bases between them. CDR3 nucleotides: TGCAGTGCCACGGATGGGCAGTACAGCACAGATACGCAGTATTTT. Protein sequence: CSATDGQYSTDTQYF.

This clonotype was counted many times. The rearrangement uses TRBV19 and TRBJ2-7, with 8 positions matching TRBD1. Germline CDR1 reads LNHDA; CDR2 reads SQIVND (reference sequence). V trimming: 7 bases; J trimming: 2 bases; junction bases outside the gene matches: 7. The CDR3 is 14 residues long. The CDR3, as DNA: TGTGCCAGTACCGCCGGGACAGGAGCCTACGAGCAGTACTTC. Encoded protein: CASTAGTGAYEQYF.

This clonotype was detected many times. V usage is TRBV13 and J usage is TRBJ1-2; D call uncertain. The CDR3 consists of 15 residues. Per the germline V gene, CDR1 is PRHDT and CDR2 is FYEKMQ (reference sequence). Trimming pared 5 bases from V and 4 bases from J, leaving 17 bases between. This CDR3 is CASSPAGAPVYGYTF. The CDR3 region has the DNA TGTGCCAGCAGCCCAGCTGGTGCCCCCGTCTATGGCTACACCTTC.

This clonotype was seen many times. This chain connects TRBV28 to TRBJ2-5; 8 nucleotides align to TRBD1. Germline CDR1 and CDR2: MDHEN and SYDVKM. J lost 3 bases, V lost 5 bases, and 11 bases had no gene match. The CDR3 has 16 residues. The CDR3 DNA reads as TGTGCCAGCAGTGGATCCTGGATGACAGGGGAAGAGACCCAGTACTTC. This gives the protein CASSGSWMTGEETQYF.

On this clonotype itself: Just one base apart from a much larger clone, this may be a read error. This chain links TRBV19 with TRBJ2-5, with D perhaps given as TRBD1 or TRBD2 (5 bases each). The ends were cut back, 7 bases at V and 0 bases at J, with 21 bases in the middle. CDR3 size: 17 residues. Per germline, CDR1 LNHDA and CDR2 SQIVND (reference sequence). CDR3 nucleotides: TGTGCCAGTAACCAACCGGGACCGAGAATCAACCAAGAGACCCAGTACTTC. Translating it yields CASNQPGPRINQETQYF.

This chain uses TRBV20-1 with TRBJ2-1, with a possible D match to TRBD2 (6 bases). The length of the CDR3 is 18 residues. CDR1 DFQATT and CDR2 SNEGSKA come from the germline V gene (reference sequence). Trimming stripped 5 bases from V and 6 bases from J, with 29 bases between. The CDR3 region is CSAPRPRDSYTFFNEQFF. CDR3 bases: TGCAGTGCTCCCAGACCCCGGGACTCCTACACCTTCTTCAATGAGCAGTTCTTC.

This clonotype was counted many times. V gene TRBV7-9 combines with J gene TRBJ2-7, with 7 bases aligning to TRBD1. Germline V gives CDR1 SEHNR, CDR2 FQNEAQ (reference sequence). This CDR3 is 14 amino acids long. J lost 6 bases, V lost 5 bases, and 10 bases had no gene match. CDR3 amino acids: CASSEQGNPIEQYF. The CDR3 DNA follows: TGTGCCAGCAGCGAACAGGGGAATCCTATCGAGCAGTACTTC.

There are a few counts of this clonotype. The chain is built from TRBV20-1 and TRBJ2-3; D may match TRBD1 or TRBD2 (5 bases each). This CDR3 is built from 16 residues. Per the germline V gene, CDR1 is DFQATT and CDR2 is SNEGSKA (reference sequence). The V and J ends lost 3 bases and 1 base respectively, with 17 bases between them. The CDR3 loop reads CSARGVGRAGTDTQYF. The CDR3 coding sequence is TGCAGTGCTAGGGGAGTAGGCAGGGCTGGCACAGATACGCAGTATTTT.

In this sample, this clonotype turned up many times. The rearrangement uses TRBV24-1 and TRBJ2-3; D is perhaps TRBD1 or TRBD2 (5 bases each). The CDR3 consists of 17 residues. The germline V gene has CDR1 KGHDR and CDR2 SFDVKD. Trimming stripped 3 bases from V and 1 base from J, with 16 bases between. The CDR3 sequence is CATSDNTYGTRTDTQYF. The CDR3 DNA reads TGTGCCACCAGTGATAACACATATGGGACCCGCACAGATACGCAGTATTTT.

This clonotype showed up just a few times. V usage is TRBV7-9 and J usage is TRBJ2-7, with 9 bases matching TRBD1. Germline-derived CDR1 and CDR2 are SEHNR and FQNEAQ (reference sequence). The CDR3 consists of 14 residues. Trimming cost V 6 bases and J 6 bases; bases outside gene matches: 9. DNA for the CDR3: TGTGCCAGCAGTCCGGACAGGGGCGGGGGCGAGCAGTACTTC. Translation: CASSPDRGGGEQYF.

Remarks on this clonotype: This may be a read error, as it is one base from a much larger clone. Written as DNA, the CDR3 is TGTGCCAGCAATTCAGTTCAGCTCCAGCATTTT. Amino acids: CASNSVQLQHF. V gene TRBV28 combines with J gene TRBJ1-5; D gene ambiguous. Germline CDR1 and CDR2: MDHEN and SYDVKM. This CDR3 has 11 amino acids.

There are many counts of this clonotype. The chain joins TRBV28 to TRBJ2-5, with 9 positions matching TRBD2. The CDR3 spans 14 residues. The ends lost 7 bases at V and 5 bases at J; junction bases unmatched: 8. Germline V gene sequence: CDR1 MDHEN, CDR2 SYDVKM. CDR3 in amino acids: CASTPGLARETQYF. The CDR3 DNA follows: TGTGCCAGCACCCCGGGACTAGCTCGGGAGACCCAGTACTTC.

This clonotype was recorded many times. V usage is TRBV14 and J usage is TRBJ2-7; D is possibly TRBD1 (5 bases). The CDR3 is made up of 13 amino acids. CDR1 is SGHDN and CDR2 is FVKESK in the germline V gene. Trimming removed 0 bases from V and 2 bases from J, with 5 bases in between. The CDR3 DNA sequence: TGTGCCAGCAGCCAAGACAGGGCCTACGAGCAGTACTTC. Its translation: CASSQDRAYEQYF.

This clonotype has just a few counts. This rearrangement joins TRBV2 to TRBJ2-7; possible D gene TRBD1, 5 bases. This CDR3 has 18 residues. V was trimmed by 2 bases and J by 0 bases, leaving 20 bases between them. Germline CDR1 SNHLY, CDR2 FYNNEI. The CDR3 loop is CASSEYGQGLHSSYEQYF. CDR3 nucleotides: TGTGCCAGCAGTGAATACGGGCAGGGCCTCCACTCCTCCTACGAGCAGTACTTC.

The table lists this clonotype with many counts. The genes are TRBV27 and TRBJ2-3, with 13 bases matching TRBD2. V was clipped by 5 bases and J by 1 base; unmatched bases: 9. This CDR3 has 18 amino acids. Germline V gene data show CDR1 as MNHEY and CDR2 as SMNVEV (reference sequence). The CDR3 loop is CASSPGLAGDMGTDTQYF. CDR3 in DNA: TGTGCCAGCAGTCCAGGACTAGCGGGAGACATGGGCACAGATACGCAGTATTTT.

A word on this clonotype: The conserved final phenylalanine or tryptophan is absent from the CDR3, which likely points to a read error. The chain recombines TRBV24-1 with TRBJ1-5; D call uncertain. Per the germline V gene, CDR1 is KGHDR and CDR2 is SFDVKD. Trimming took 4 bases from V and 4 from J, leaving 10 bases between them. The CDR3 is 14 residues long. CDR3: CATSDLAGNQPQHC. The CDR3 region has the DNA TGTGCCACCAGTGACCTGGCGGGGAATCAGCCCCAGCATTGT.

This clonotype was found many times. The rearrangement uses TRBV3-1 and TRBJ2-6; 8 bases are shared with TRBD2. This CDR3 has 19 amino acids. CDR1 LGHDT and CDR2 YNNKEL come from the germline V gene (reference sequence). J lost 2 bases, V lost 2 bases, and 11 bases had no gene match. The CDR3 DNA reads TGTGCCAGCAGCCAAAGGTCGAGCGGGAGTCGCACTGGGGCCAACGTCCTGACTTTC. This gives the protein CASSQRSSGSRTGANVLTF.

There are many counts of this clonotype. The chain has TRBV28 and TRBJ2-7; TRBD1 might be the D (5 bases). The germline CDR1 and CDR2 sequences are MDHEN and SYDVKM. Trimming removed 5 bases at V and 2 bases at J, with 10 bases between. The CDR3 has 13 residues. In DNA form, the CDR3 reads TGTGCCAGCAGTGTGACAGCAGCCTACGAGCAGTACTTC. This translates into CASSVTAAYEQYF.

This clonotype showed up many times. CDR3 in DNA: TGCAGCGTTGAGAAAGGAGAACTAGGCGAGCAGTACTTC. Protein product: CSVEKGELGEQYF. The gene calls are TRBV29-1 and TRBJ2-7; tentative D call: TRBD2 (5 bases). V was shortened by 3 bases and J by 6 bases, with 15 bases between the two germline ends. Germline V CDR1 and CDR2: SQVTM, ANQGSEA. CDR3 length: 13 amino acids.

This clonotype was seen ten or more times. The chain recombines TRBV29-1 with TRBJ2-2; the D is unclear. The CDR3 is made up of 12 amino acids. V shed 2 bases and J shed 6 bases, with 7 bases lying between them. Germline V CDR1 and CDR2: SQVTM, ANQGSEA. The CDR3 nucleotides are TGCAGCGTTGAATTGTATCCCGGGGAGCTGTTTTTT. This codes for CSVELYPGELFF.

Many counts were recorded for this clonotype. The chain uses TRBV7-6 and TRBJ1-5, with D uncertain. Trimming stripped 5 bases from V and 0 bases from J, with 11 bases between. Germline CDR1 and CDR2: SGHVS and FNYEAQ. The CDR3 totals 15 residues. The CDR3 spells CASSSTHNSNQPQHF. The CDR3 DNA follows: TGTGCCAGCAGCAGCACCCATAATAGCAATCAGCCCCAGCATTTT.

This clonotype was recorded only once. Given a much more abundant clone one base away, this may be a read error. The V call is TRBV15, the J call TRBJ2-1; TRBD1 matches 7 bases. From germline, CDR1 is LNHNV and CDR2 YYDKDF (reference sequence). The CDR3 loop spans 14 amino acids. With V trimmed by 4 bases and J by 6 bases, 6 bases remained unmatched. The CDR3 region is CATSTGTDPNEQFF. CDR3 bases: TGTGCCACCAGCACCGGGACAGACCCCAATGAGCAGTTCTTC.

The table lists this clonotype with many counts. The V call is TRBV6-5, the J call TRBJ2-7; D is unresolved. V dropped 0 bases and J dropped 7 bases, with 10 bases sitting between them. The CDR3 has 13 residues. CDR1 and CDR2 (germline): MNHEY, SVGAGI. The CDR3 DNA sequence: TGTGCCAGCAGTTACTCAGGGCAGATGGAGCAGTACTTC. Protein sequence: CASSYSGQMEQYF.

The chain uses TRBV7-9 and TRBJ2-1; D gene uncertain. The CDR3 is 15 amino acids. Trimming took 1 base from V and 2 from J, leaving 9 bases between them. Germline V gene sequence: CDR1 SEHNR, CDR2 FQNEAQ (reference sequence). The CDR3 bases are TGTGCCAGCAGCTTAGTTCTAGTAACCTACAATGAGCAGTTCTTC. It specifies CASSLVLVTYNEQFF.

This clonotype came up many times. The gene calls are TRBV30 and TRBJ2-3; TRBD2 agrees at 10 bases. V was clipped by 1 base and J by 2 bases; unmatched bases: 6. Per the germline V gene, CDR1 is GTSNPN and CDR2 is SVGIG (reference sequence). The CDR3 loop spans 16 amino acids. CDR3 bases: TGTGCCTGGAGTGGGTTCGGGACTAGCGCCACAGATACGCAGTATTTT. This codes for CAWSGFGTSATDTQYF.

This clonotype occurred many times. The chain employs TRBV20-1 and TRBJ2-5; 10 bases align to TRBD2. Trimming removed 4 bases from V and 4 bases from J; junction bases left unmatched: 12. The CDR3 extends over 16 amino acids. Germline lookup yields CDR1 DFQATT and CDR2 SNEGSKA (reference sequence). CDR3 sequence: CSAILTSGMPPETQYF. CDR3 sequence (DNA): TGCAGTGCTATCCTCACTAGCGGGATGCCCCCAGAGACCCAGTACTTC.